Listed here is a single T cell receptor (beta chain). CDR1 is MNHNS, CDR2 SASEGT, per germline. The CDR3 is 15 amino acids. With 10 bases clipped from V and 1 base from J, the junction kept 9 bases outside the gene matches. The source of the sample is a study of CD8+ T cells in alopecia areata. Treatment: oral pan-JAK inhibitor, 5-10 mg twice daily. Extraction and reverse transcription of RNA yielded cDNA as the sequencing template. The repertoire was sequenced with immunoSEQ multiplex PCR; TCRdb's copy has only in-frame clones and lacks some. The sample shows around 190,000 clones, over 60% of them seen only once.

The sequenced sample was CD4+ T cells sorted from blood, obtained at week 4, from a patient treated with tofacitinib. The V call is TRBV6-1, the J call TRBJ2-2; the match to TRBD1 covers 7 bases. This sequence was found in a human donor with alopecia areata. CDR3 amino acids: CATASPGGNTGELFF. The CDR3 DNA sequence: TGTGCCACCGCTAGCCCAGGGGGGAACACCGGGGAGCTGTTTTTT.